The sequence of this TCR beta chain was determined in a study of shared clonotypes between healthy human individuals. Study-level information: The donor group consisted of a couple of women and three men, aged 18 to 49. Whole-study results and caveats: Among the subsets, naive ones generally showed larger estimated richness than memory ones.

A note on this clone: The target antigen is unknown.

Cells designated naive CD8 were CD45RO-negative and were positively selected for CCR7, with terminally differentiated effector memory CD45RA+ cells excluded. The assay was immunoSEQ multiplex PCR, and TCRdb's table has in-frame clones only and misses some. The data show about 2 million clones, with about 94% seen just once and 1% to 1.5% held by the top ten. The sample was naive CD8+ T cells sorted from blood. The clonotype originates from a man aged 18 to 29 in good health.

The CDR3 loop reads CASSVGELADVRDTQYF. The CDR3 DNA follows: TGTGCCAGCAGCGTAGGGGAACTAGCGGACGTTCGAGATACGCAGTATTTT. V is TRBV9 and J is TRBJ2-3, with 8 bases identical to TRBD2. CDR1 and CDR2 from the germline V gene are SGDLS and YYNGEE. The CDR3 spans 17 residues. J lost 5 bases, V lost 0 bases, and 11 bases had no gene match.